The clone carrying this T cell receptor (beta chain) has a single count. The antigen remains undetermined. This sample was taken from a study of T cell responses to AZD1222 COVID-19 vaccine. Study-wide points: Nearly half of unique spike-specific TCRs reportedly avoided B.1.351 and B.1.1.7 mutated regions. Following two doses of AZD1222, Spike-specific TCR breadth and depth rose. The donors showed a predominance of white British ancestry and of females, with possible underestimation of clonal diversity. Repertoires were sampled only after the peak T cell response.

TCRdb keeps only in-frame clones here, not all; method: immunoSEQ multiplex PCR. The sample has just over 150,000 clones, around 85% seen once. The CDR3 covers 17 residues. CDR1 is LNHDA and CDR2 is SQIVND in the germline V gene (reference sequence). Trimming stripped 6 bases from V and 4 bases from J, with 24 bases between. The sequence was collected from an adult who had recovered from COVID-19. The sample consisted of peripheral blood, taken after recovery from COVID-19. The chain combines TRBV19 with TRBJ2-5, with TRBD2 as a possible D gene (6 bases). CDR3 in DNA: TGTGCCAGTAGGGGGGTCAGCGGCAGGGAGGTAGGAGAGACCCAGTACTTC. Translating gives CASRGVSGREVGETQYF.